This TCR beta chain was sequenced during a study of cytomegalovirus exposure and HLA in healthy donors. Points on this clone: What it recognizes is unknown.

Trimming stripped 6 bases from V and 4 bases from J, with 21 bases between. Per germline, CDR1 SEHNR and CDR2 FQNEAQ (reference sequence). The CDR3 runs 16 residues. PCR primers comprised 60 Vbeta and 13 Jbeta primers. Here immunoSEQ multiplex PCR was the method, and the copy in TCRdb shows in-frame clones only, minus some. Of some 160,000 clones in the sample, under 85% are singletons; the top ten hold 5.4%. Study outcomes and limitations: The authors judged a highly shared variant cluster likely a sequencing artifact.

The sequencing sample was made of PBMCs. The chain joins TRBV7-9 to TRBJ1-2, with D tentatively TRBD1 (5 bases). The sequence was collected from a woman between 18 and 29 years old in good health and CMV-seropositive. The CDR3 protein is CASSWGGEATSYGYTF. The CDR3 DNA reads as TGTGCCAGCAGTTGGGGGGGTGAGGCGACGAGCTATGGCTACACCTTC.